One and the same sample provided the 22 T cell receptor beta chains below, sequenced in a study of blood T cell repertoires in COVID-19. The protocol was immunoSEQ multiplex PCR, while the TCRdb copy is restricted to in-frame clones and leaves out a portion. Counted here are around 150,000 clones, 75% to 90% occurring once; the ten biggest clones make up roughly 9.1%. What was sequenced was peripheral blood. These receptors all stem from a woman of 80 years or more with active or convalescent COVID-19.

This clone is a singleton in its sample. This rearrangement joins TRBV19 to TRBJ1-4; 7 positions match TRBD1. The CDR3 runs to 17 residues. With 5 bases clipped from V and 4 bases from J, the junction kept 13 bases outside the gene matches. Germline CDR1 reads LNHDA; CDR2 reads SQIVND (reference sequence). As DNA, the CDR3 is TGTGCCAGTAGTGAAGGACAGGCTAGGAGGGTTAATGAAAAACTGTTTTTT. Translated, it gives CASSEGQARRVNEKLFF.

The rearrangement links TRBV5-4 to TRBJ2-2; tentative D call: TRBD2 (5 bases). Trimming shortened V by 0 bases and J by 4 bases, and 13 bases separated the two germline ends. The germline V gene has CDR1 SGHNT and CDR2 YYREEE (reference sequence). The CDR3 contains 16 residues. CDR3 loop: CASSLDGTRGTGELFF. The CDR3 DNA follows: TGTGCCAGCAGCTTGGACGGCACTAGAGGCACCGGGGAGCTGTTTTTT.

CDR3 sequence: CASSPDNGYTF. As DNA, the CDR3 is TGTGCCAGCAGCCCCGACAATGGCTACACCTTC. The J gene is TRBJ1-2, the V gene TRBV2; D unclear. Trimming removed 6 bases from V and 6 bases from J, with 8 bases in between. The CDR3 contains 11 residues. Germline V gives CDR1 SNHLY, CDR2 FYNNEI.

The CDR3 DNA sequence: TGCGCCAGCAGCCCCTTTGGGGGCGACGGGTCACCCCTCCACTTT. It encodes CASSPFGGDGSPLHF. The chain uses TRBV5-1 and TRBJ1-6; tentative D call: TRBD1 (6 bases). Germline lookup yields CDR1 SGHRS and CDR2 YFSETQ. CDR3 length: 15 residues. Deletions cut 4 bases from V and 10 bases from J, with 18 bases between.

The chain links TRBV3-1 (or the pseudogene TRBV3-2) to TRBJ2-5; D not resolved. The CDR3 loop spans 13 amino acids. V lost 1 base and J lost 3, with 6 bases in between. Germline-derived CDR1 and CDR2 are LGHDT and YNNKEL (reference sequence). The DNA of the CDR3 is TGTGCCAGCAGCCAAGTTCCAGAAGAGACCCAGTACTTC. Translating gives CASSQVPEETQYF.

The CDR3, as DNA: TGTGCCAGCAGCTTAGAGTTCGGGAGCGCCTACAATGAGCAGTTCTTC. Encoded protein: CASSLEFGSAYNEQFF. The chain couples TRBV7-8 to TRBJ2-1; weak D call: TRBD2 (6 bases). The CDR3 covers 16 residues. V lost 1 base and J 2 bases, leaving 12 bases between the germline ends. Germline-derived CDR1 and CDR2 are SGHVS and FQNEAQ. The complete variable domain, with remaining parts taken from reference TRBV7-8 and TRBJ2-1, reads GAGVSQSPRYKVAKRGQDVALRCDPISGHVSLFWYQQALGQGPEFLTYFQNEAQLDKSGLPSDRFFAERPEGSVSTLKIQRTQQEDSAVYLCASSLEFGSAYNEQFFGPGTRLTVL.

This clone has only one observation. The chain carries TRBV18 and TRBJ1-5; 12 bases are a match to TRBD1. The CDR3 is made up of 18 amino acids. J was trimmed by 1 base and V by 1 base; bases with no gene match: 5. In germline, CDR1 is KGHSH, CDR2 LQKENI. The CDR3 DNA is TGTGCCAGCTCACCACGGGGGACAGGGGGCGCAAGCAATCAGCCCCAGCATTTT. It specifies CASSPRGTGGASNQPQHF.

The rearrangement links TRBV7-2 to TRBJ1-1; D is uncertain. Trimming left V 2 bases short and J 7 bases short, with 11 bases between. The CDR3 length is 13 residues. The V gene's germline CDR1 is SGHTA and CDR2 FQGNSA. The CDR3 loop reads CASSLRAGDEAFF. In nucleotides, the CDR3 is TGTGCCAGCAGCTTACGGGCGGGCGATGAAGCTTTCTTT.

V is TRBV5-6 and J is TRBJ2-7, with TRBD1 as a possible D gene (5 bases). CDR3 length: 15 amino acids. With 0 bases removed from V and 3 bases from J, the gap between germline ends came to 13 bases. In germline, CDR1 is SGHDT, CDR2 YYEEEE. CDR3 residues: CASSLGQNPYYEQYF. CDR3 nucleotides: TGTGCCAGCAGCTTGGGACAGAATCCCTACTACGAGCAGTACTTC.

This chain joins TRBV27 and TRBJ2-3; D gene ambiguous. Trimming took off 3 bases at V and 7 bases at J, with 5 bases between the two ends. The CDR3 runs to 11 residues. CDR1 is MNHEY, CDR2 SMNVEV, per germline (reference sequence). The CDR3, as DNA: TGTGCCAGCAGTTTGTTAAATACGCAGTATTTT. Protein sequence: CASSLLNTQYF.

The CDR3 here is CASSSRLAADTQYF. For the CDR3, the DNA is TGCGCCAGCAGCTCAAGACTAGCGGCAGATACGCAGTATTTT. The rearrangement uses TRBV5-1 and TRBJ2-3; TRBD2 aligns across 9 bases. The CDR3 consists of 14 residues. V trimming: 3 bases; J trimming: 4 bases; junction bases outside the gene matches: 3. Germline V gene lookup returns CDR1 SGHRS and CDR2 YFSETQ.

Of note for this clone: The junction differs from germline at one of its ends, possibly a read error. This chain uses TRBV7-7 with TRBJ1-1, with TRBD1 as a possible D gene (5 bases). Looked up from germline, CDR1 is SSHAT and CDR2 is FNYEAQ (reference sequence). The CDR3 is 13 amino acids. The CDR3 loop reads CASSLEQGAEAFF. The CDR3 DNA sequence: TGTGCTAGCAGCTTAGAGCAGGGCGCTGAAGCTTTCTTT. Supplemented by reference TRBV7-7 and TRBJ1-1, the full variable domain reads GAGVSQSPRYKVTKRGQDVTLRCDPISSHATLYWYQQALGQGPEFLTYFNYEAQPDKSGLPSDRFSAERPEGSISTLTIQRTEQRDSAMYRCASSLEQGAEAFFGQGTRLTVV.

This clone appeared a single time. The chain has TRBV5-1 and TRBJ2-3; tentative D call: TRBD2 (6 bases). V lost 4 bases, J lost 3 bases, and 18 bases lay in between. Germline values: CDR1 SGHRS, CDR2 YFSETQ. CDR3 length: 16 amino acids. DNA of the CDR3: TGCGCCAGCAGCGGATCTTTGCGGGGCTTAACAGATACGCAGTATTTT. Residues: CASSGSLRGLTDTQYF. The full variable domain, with the rest looked up from reference TRBV5-1 and TRBJ2-3, is KAGVTQTPRYLIKTRGQQVTLSCSPISGHRSVSWYQQTPGQGLQFLFEYFSETQRNKGNFPGRFSGRQFSNSRSEMNVSTLELGDSALYLCASSGSLRGLTDTQYFGPGTRLTVL.

The rearrangement links TRBV5-1 to TRBJ2-5; 7 bases fit TRBD1. CDR3 length: 15 amino acids. Germline V gene sequence: CDR1 SGHRS, CDR2 YFSETQ. Germline trimming cut 0 bases from V and 5 bases from J; bases unmatched to any gene: 7. CDR3 region: CASSLDGTVGETQYF. In nucleotides, the CDR3 is TGCGCCAGCAGCTTGGATGGGACAGTAGGCGAGACCCAGTACTTC.

This chain joins TRBV5-1 and TRBJ2-1, with TRBD2 matching over 9 bases. The CDR3 runs to 16 residues. The ends lost 0 bases at V and 7 bases at J; junction bases unmatched: 8. Looked up from germline, CDR1 is SGHRS and CDR2 is YFSETQ. This CDR3 reads CASSLEGSGGLNEQFF. DNA for the CDR3: TGCGCCAGCAGCTTGGAGGGTAGCGGGGGCCTTAATGAGCAGTTCTTC.

This chain links TRBV6-5 with TRBJ1-2, with D possibly matching TRBD1 (5 bases). The CDR3 length is 13 residues. Trimming removed 6 bases at V and 3 bases at J, with 11 bases between. Germline V gives CDR1 MNHEY, CDR2 SVGAGI. For the CDR3, the DNA is TGTGCCAGCAGCCCGACAGTATACTATGGCTACACCTTC. The encoded protein is CASSPTVYYGYTF.

The chain has TRBV6-1 and TRBJ1-2, with D perhaps matching TRBD1 (6 bases). From germline, CDR1 is MNHNS and CDR2 SASEGT. The CDR3 is 15 residues long. Trimming shortened V by 3 bases and J by 4 bases, and 15 bases separated the two germline ends. The CDR3 DNA sequence: TGTGCCAGCAGTGAGGGGGGGCGGCGGGCCTATGGCTACACCTTC. Its protein product is CASSEGGRRAYGYTF.

This chain connects TRBV9 to TRBJ2-2; the D gene is possibly TRBD1 (7 bases). This CDR3 is built from 14 residues. CDR1 SGDLS and CDR2 YYNGEE come from the germline V gene. V lost 4 bases and J 7 bases, leaving 14 bases between the germline ends. Here the CDR3 reads CASSTQGGGGELFF. CDR3 DNA sequence: TGTGCCAGCAGCACCCAGGGGGGCGGCGGGGAGCTGTTTTTT.

The J gene is TRBJ2-7, the V gene TRBV19, with TRBD2 as a possible D gene (5 bases). The V end lost 0 bases, the J end lost 5 bases, and 8 bases lay between the germline ends. CDR3 length: 13 amino acids. CDR1 LNHDA and CDR2 SQIVND come from the germline V gene (reference sequence). In DNA form, the CDR3 reads TGTGCCAGTAGTATAGATGCCGGGGACGAGCAGTACTTC. This sequence encodes CASSIDAGDEQYF. Looking up the rest from reference TRBV19 and TRBJ2-7 gives the full variable domain: DGGITQSPKYLFRKEGQNVTLSCEQNLNHDAMYWYRQDPGQGLRLIYYSQIVNDFQKGDIAEGYSVSREKKESFPLTVTSAQKNPTAFYLCASSIDAGDEQYFGPGTRLTVT.

This clone showed up just once. The chain has TRBV6-2 or TRBV6-3 and TRBJ2-4, with 7 nucleotides matching TRBD2. CDR1 and CDR2 (germline): MNHEY, SVGEGT. This CDR3 comprises 18 residues. The J segment lost 1 base and the V segment lost 5 bases, leaving 14 bases of the junction unmatched. DNA of the CDR3: TGTGCCAGCAGTCTCACTCCGGACCCAGCGGGGGCCAAAAACATTCAGTACTTC. This translates into CASSLTPDPAGAKNIQYF.

The gene calls are TRBV11-3 and TRBJ2-5; D remains ambiguous. CDR1 SGHNT and CDR2 YENEEA come from the germline V gene. Trimming stripped 1 base from V and 1 base from J, with 4 bases between. CDR3 length equals 13 residues. The CDR3 is CASSLGPQETQYF. DNA for the CDR3: TGTGCCAGCAGCTTAGGGCCCCAAGAGACCCAGTACTTC.

This sequence joins TRBV19 and TRBJ1-6; tentatively, D is TRBD1 (5 bases). CDR1 LNHDA and CDR2 SQIVND come from the germline V gene (reference sequence). V was clipped by 1 base and J by 3 bases, with 10 bases between them. CDR3 length equals 16 residues. This CDR3 reads CASSIGGVIYNSPLHF. CDR3 bases: TGTGCCAGTAGTATAGGGGGGGTTATCTATAATTCACCCCTCCACTTT.